This TCR beta chain was captured in a study of CD8+CD57+ T cells in acquired aplastic anemia. Broader study findings: Patients and controls were found to share more than 25 CD8+ CDR3 sequences. In CD8+ cells, Simpson's diversity showed no significant difference between patients and controls.

This CDR3 is 16 amino acids long. Per germline, CDR1 LNHNV and CDR2 YYDKDF (reference sequence). The V segment lost 0 bases and the J segment 7 bases; nucleotides outside the gene matches: 9. Genomic DNA, serving as template, underwent TCR beta VDJ and CDR3 profiling. TCRdb re-called the reads with MiXCR, one entry per CDR3 protein. The sample lists 89,000 or so distinct CDR3 sequences, around 70% occurring once. A note on this clonotype: Its target is unknown.

Sequencing was done on patients that had shown CD8+CD57+ cell expansion by flow cytometry. Patient blood was sampled before any therapy had been received. This clonotype originated in a human donor with aplastic anemia. Source material: sorted CD4+, CD8+, or CD8+CD57+ T cells (not recorded which) from PBMCs. V usage is TRBV15 and J usage is TRBJ1-5; 7 nucleotides line up with TRBD1. This CDR3 reads CATSRDLGQPHQPQHF. For the CDR3, the DNA is TGTGCCACCAGCAGAGATCTGGGACAGCCCCACCAGCCCCAGCATTTT.